A selection of T cell receptor beta chains follows, all from one sample in a study of blood T cell repertoires in COVID-19. Method: immunoSEQ multiplex PCR; TCRdb's copy keeps in-frame clones and lacks some. The repertoire holds some 70,000 clones, 76% seen once, with about 15% in the top ten. Specimen: peripheral blood. The receptors shown here come from a man aged 55 to 70 with COVID-19, enrolled during active disease. Both conserved end residues are part of each CDR3. The order of the fields is CDR3 DNA, CDR3 protein, clone size, CDR3 length, J gene, V gene, D gene. The D gene is left open where the match is weak. Only part of the rows carry a size: once, few, many, or a class if the clone is expanded.

CDR3nt: TGTGCCAGTAGTAAGCCGTTCCGGGGTCAGCCCCAGCATTTT; CDR3aa: CASSKPFRGQPQHF; abundance: -; len: 14; j_gene: TRBJ1-5; v_gene: TRBV19; d_gene: -
CDR3nt: TGTGCCAGCAGTCCACCCAGGGGGGCAGGGGACCACTCCTACGAGCAGTACTTC; CDR3aa: CASSPPRGAGDHSYEQYF; abundance: few; len: 18; j_gene: TRBJ2-7; v_gene: TRBV6-4; d_gene: -
CDR3nt: TGTGCCAGTAGTATAGGAGGGGGTAGGGTCACCGGGGAGCTGTTTTTT; CDR3aa: CASSIGGGRVTGELFF; abundance: -; len: 16; j_gene: TRBJ2-2; v_gene: TRBV19; d_gene: -
CDR3nt: TGTGCCAGCAGCCCAGGGGGGTTCGGGGAGCTGTTTTTT; CDR3aa: CASSPGGFGELFF; abundance: -; len: 13; j_gene: TRBJ2-2; v_gene: TRBV7-3; d_gene: -
CDR3nt: TGCGCCAGCAGCCAGTCTCCTGTCCGCGCCGATGAGCAGTTCTTC; CDR3aa: CASSQSPVRADEQFF; abundance: few; len: 15; j_gene: TRBJ2-1; v_gene: TRBV4-1; d_gene: -
CDR3nt: TGTGCCAGCAGCCCGAGGGAGGGAACCTACGAGCAGTACTTC; CDR3aa: CASSPREGTYEQYF; abundance: few; len: 14; j_gene: TRBJ2-7; v_gene: TRBV7-3; d_gene: TRBD2
CDR3nt: TGTGCCAGCTCACCAAGGGGGACTAGCAATCAGCCCCAGCATTTT; CDR3aa: CASSPRGTSNQPQHF; abundance: -; len: 15; j_gene: TRBJ1-5; v_gene: TRBV18; d_gene: -
CDR3nt: TGTGCCAGCACCGGGGAGTTCACTGAAGCTTTCTTT; CDR3aa: CASTGEFTEAFF; abundance: -; len: 12; j_gene: TRBJ1-1; v_gene: TRBV11-2; d_gene: -
CDR3nt: TGTGCCAGCAGTTTAGAGACGGCCGGCGGAGCTTTCTTT; CDR3aa: CASSLETAGGAFF; abundance: -; len: 13; j_gene: TRBJ1-1; v_gene: TRBV12-3/TRBV12-4; d_gene: -
CDR3nt: TGTGCCAGCAGCTTCGAGACTGGACTGGAGCCTTCCCAGTACTTC; CDR3aa: CASSFETGLEPSQYF; abundance: -; len: 15; j_gene: TRBJ2-5; v_gene: TRBV5-4; d_gene: -
CDR3nt: TGTGCCAGCAGCTTAGAGCCCAAGGGGGAGACCCAGTACTTC; CDR3aa: CASSLEPKGETQYF; abundance: -; len: 14; j_gene: TRBJ2-5; v_gene: TRBV11-2; d_gene: -
CDR3nt: TGTGCCAGTAGTATGTCTGGGACACAGGGAATCTGGGAGCAGTACTTC; CDR3aa: CASSMSGTQGIWEQYF; abundance: once; len: 16; j_gene: TRBJ2-7; v_gene: TRBV19; d_gene: -